These 8 T cell receptor beta chains were all obtained from the same sample, sequenced in a study of T cell responses to AZD1222 COVID-19 vaccine. TCRdb keeps only in-frame clones here, not all; method: immunoSEQ multiplex PCR. The profile covers 100,000 to 120,000 clones, with around 90% appearing a single time and about 1.6% taken by the ten largest. The input for sequencing was peripheral blood, taken on day 0 of AZD1222 vaccination. The receptors were gathered from an adult in good health.

This clone was seen more than once but under ten times. This chain links TRBV7-9 with TRBJ1-2; D possibly corresponds to TRBD1 (5 bases). CDR1 is SEHNR and CDR2 is FQNEAQ in the germline V gene (reference sequence). The V end was cut by 6 bases, the J end by 4 bases, with 12 bases between. The CDR3 contains 13 residues. CDR3 nucleotide sequence: TGTGCCAGCAGGGCCCCGGGACCCTATGGCTACACCTTC. The encoded protein is CASRAPGPYGYTF.

J is TRBJ1-1 and V is TRBV11-3; TRBD1 matches at 10 bases. Losses at the gene ends were 5 bases for V and 0 bases for J; bases not matched to a gene: 6. There are 16 residues in the CDR3. Germline V gives CDR1 SGHNT, CDR2 YENEEA. This CDR3 is CASSIGTGALNTEAFF. The CDR3 coding sequence is TGTGCCAGCAGCATCGGGACAGGGGCATTGAACACTGAAGCTTTCTTT.

The chain carries TRBV7-9 and TRBJ1-4; D is perhaps TRBD1 (5 bases). CDR3 length: 18 amino acids. Germline V gene lookup returns CDR1 SEHNR and CDR2 FQNEAQ (reference sequence). V was trimmed by 2 bases and J by 0 bases, leaving 16 bases between them. The CDR3 region is CASSLRMGEGTTNEKLFF. In DNA, the CDR3 is TGTGCCAGCAGCTTACGAATGGGGGAGGGAACAACTAATGAAAAACTGTTTTTT. Full variable domain (missing parts from reference TRBV7-9 and TRBJ1-4): DTGVSQNPRHKITKRGQNVTFRCDPISEHNRLYWYRQTLGQGPEFLTYFQNEAQLEKSRLLSDRFSAERPKGSFSTLEIQRTEQGDSAMYLCASSLRMGEGTTNEKLFFGSGTQLSVL.

The chain joins TRBV5-5 to TRBJ2-1, with 8 bases that match TRBD2. V gave up 3 bases and J gave up 3 bases; unmatched junction bases: 5. CDR3 length: 15 amino acids. Germline V gene sequence: CDR1 SGHKS, CDR2 YYEKEE (reference sequence). CDR3 region: CASSYTSGFYNEQFF. The DNA for the CDR3 is TGTGCCAGCAGCTATACTAGCGGATTCTACAATGAGCAGTTCTTC.

The CDR3, as DNA: TGTGCCAGCAGCCCCTTAGGGTCAACCTATGGCTACACCTTC. It specifies CASSPLGSTYGYTF. The chain joins TRBV27 to TRBJ1-2; D is uncertain. CDR1 and CDR2 (germline): MNHEY, SMNVEV (reference sequence). The CDR3 length is 14 residues. The germline V and J ends were trimmed by 6 bases and 4 bases, with 15 bases remaining between them.

The chain uses TRBV27 and TRBJ1-5; D unclear. Trimming took off 2 bases at V and 4 bases at J, with 12 bases between the two ends. CDR1 and CDR2 (germline): MNHEY, SMNVEV (reference sequence). CDR3 length: 15 amino acids. As DNA, the CDR3 is TGTGCCAGCAGTTTAATAATGTCGGAGAATCAGCCCCAGCATTTT. It specifies CASSLIMSENQPQHF.

The DNA for the CDR3 is TGTGCCAGCAGCCAACAAAGGCGCGGGGGCGCATATGGCTACACCTTC. The encoded protein is CASSQQRRGGAYGYTF. The gene calls are TRBV14 and TRBJ1-2; tentatively, D is TRBD1 (6 bases). Germline V gene data show CDR1 as SGHDN and CDR2 as FVKESK. The V gene lost 2 bases and the J gene lost 5 bases, with 18 bases spanning the gap. The CDR3 covers 16 residues. Full variable domain (outside the CDR3, taken from reference TRBV14 and TRBJ1-2): EAGVTQFPSHSVIEKGQTVTLRCDPISGHDNLYWYRRVMGKEIKFLLHFVKESKQDESGMPNNRFLAERTGGTYSTLKVQPAELEDSGVYFCASSQQRRGGAYGYTFGSGTRLTVV.

The rearrangement uses TRBV7-2 and TRBJ1-1; D gene unclear. The ends were cut back, 1 base at V and 4 bases at J, with 13 bases in the middle. The CDR3 has 15 amino acids. The germline CDR1 and CDR2 sequences are SGHTA and FQGNSA. The CDR3 nucleotides are TGTGCCAGCAGCTTAGAACACCTCCCGGGCACTGAAGCTTTCTTT. Translating gives CASSLEHLPGTEAFF.